These 25 T cell receptor beta chains were sequenced from one sample in a study of blood T cell repertoires in COVID-19. Profiled with immunoSEQ multiplex PCR; TCRdb holds only in-frame clones, not every one. The sample shows under 300,000 clones, 89% of them seen only once. Sample: peripheral blood. These receptors originate from a woman in her 40s who had recovered from COVID-19.

The rearrangement links TRBV2 to TRBJ2-3, with TRBD1 identical over 9 bases. The CDR3 loop spans 15 amino acids. V trimming: 6 bases; J trimming: 1 base; junction bases outside the gene matches: 5. From germline, CDR1 is SNHLY and CDR2 FYNNEI. CDR3 DNA sequence: TGTGCCAGCAGCGAACGGGACAGGGGCACAGATACGCAGTATTTT. Translating gives CASSERDRGTDTQYF. Supplemented by reference TRBV2 and TRBJ2-3, the full variable domain reads EPEVTQTPSHQVTQMGQEVILRCVPISNHLYFYWYRQILGQKVEFLVSFYNNEISEKSEIFDDQFSVERPDGSNFTLKIRSTKLEDSAMYFCASSERDRGTDTQYFGPGTRLTVL.

This clone was counted between two and nine times. This sequence joins TRBV2 and TRBJ1-3; TRBD1 matches at 7 bases. Germline CDR1 and CDR2: SNHLY and FYNNEI. This CDR3 comprises 15 residues. The trim removed 5 bases at V and 4 bases at J, leaving 8 bases unmatched. The CDR3 loop is CASSREGGLGNTIYF. DNA of the CDR3: TGTGCCAGCAGTCGAGAAGGGGGCTTAGGAAACACCATATATTTT. Filled out from reference TRBV2 and TRBJ1-3, the complete variable domain reads EPEVTQTPSHQVTQMGQEVILRCVPISNHLYFYWYRQILGQKVEFLVSFYNNEISEKSEIFDDQFSVERPDGSNFTLKIRSTKLEDSAMYFCASSREGGLGNTIYFGEGSWLTVV.

V gene TRBV30 combines with J gene TRBJ1-2, with TRBD1 matching over 8 bases. V was pared by 4 bases and J by 4 bases, with 11 bases of the junction left unmatched. There are 15 residues in the CDR3. CDR1 is GTSNPN and CDR2 is SVGIG in the germline V gene (reference sequence). CDR3 sequence reads: CAWIPHPTGAYGYTF. The DNA for the CDR3 is TGTGCCTGGATTCCCCATCCGACAGGGGCCTATGGCTACACCTTC.

V usage is TRBV30 and J usage is TRBJ1-5; unclear D gene. CDR1 is GTSNPN and CDR2 is SVGIG in the germline V gene (reference sequence). The CDR3 covers 14 residues. Trimming pared 0 bases from V and 7 bases from J, leaving 13 bases between. This CDR3 reads CAWSVHSEGQPQHF. The CDR3 DNA is TGTGCCTGGAGTGTACACTCAGAGGGCCAGCCCCAGCATTTT.

V gene TRBV5-1 combines with J gene TRBJ2-7; TRBD1 might be the D (7 bases). Germline V gene lookup returns CDR1 SGHRS and CDR2 YFSETQ. The CDR3 runs 14 residues. Between the trimmed V and J ends, which lost 0 bases and 6 bases, there was a span of 13 bases. The CDR3 DNA is TGCGCCAGCAGCTTGGGACGGCAGGGGGGCGAGCAGTACTTC. Translation: CASSLGRQGGEQYF.

The gene calls are TRBV5-1 and TRBJ2-7, with D perhaps TRBD1 (6 bases). Germline loops: CDR1 SGHRS, CDR2 YFSETQ. V was clipped by 0 bases and J by 2 bases, with 15 bases between them. The CDR3 runs 16 residues. As DNA, the CDR3 is TGCGCCAGCAGCTTGGCCAGGGTAGGGGGAGCCTACGAGCAGTACTTC. This codes for CASSLARVGGAYEQYF.

V is TRBV3-1 (or the pseudogene TRBV3-2) and J is TRBJ1-6; D remains unclear. The CDR3 is 16 residues long. The germline V gene encodes CDR1 LGHDT and CDR2 YNNKEL (reference sequence). V was pared by 0 bases and J by 4 bases, with 10 bases between. The chain's CDR3 is CASSQDLPDYNSPLHF. CDR3 DNA: TGTGCCAGCAGCCAAGACCTGCCAGATTATAATTCACCCCTCCACTTT.

DNA for the CDR3: TGTGCCACCAGTTCTATGACCGGGACTAACTATGGCTACACCTTC. Protein product: CATSSMTGTNYGYTF. The chain has TRBV24-1 and TRBJ1-2, with D unclear. Germline V gene lookup returns CDR1 KGHDR and CDR2 SFDVKD. The CDR3 is 15 amino acids. Trimming pared 6 bases from V and 0 bases from J, leaving 13 bases between.

This chain joins TRBV27 and TRBJ2-1; possibly TRBD2 for D (5 bases). The CDR3 is 14 amino acids. Deletions cut 7 bases from V and 7 bases from J, with 17 bases between. The germline gives CDR1 MNHEY, CDR2 SMNVEV (reference sequence). The CDR3 spells CASTHTGWVNEQFF. CDR3 nucleotides: TGTGCCAGCACCCATACGGGATGGGTAAATGAGCAGTTCTTC.

The V and J genes are TRBV7-9 and TRBJ1-2, with a tentative D call TRBD1 (6 bases). This CDR3 is built from 13 residues. Between the trimmed V and J ends, which lost 7 bases and 8 bases, there was a span of 17 bases. Germline V gene sequence: CDR1 SEHNR, CDR2 FQNEAQ (reference sequence). CDR3 in amino acids: CASNQDRSRGYTF. CDR3 DNA sequence: TGTGCCAGCAATCAAGACAGGTCGCGCGGCTACACCTTC. The complete variable domain, with remaining parts taken from reference TRBV7-9 and TRBJ1-2, reads DTGVSQNPRHKITKRGQNVTFRCDPISEHNRLYWYRQTLGQGPEFLTYFQNEAQLEKSRLLSDRFSAERPKGSFSTLEIQRTEQGDSAMYLCASNQDRSRGYTFGSGTRLTVV.

This clone was picked up one time. The chain recombines TRBV6-1 with TRBJ2-2, with 10 bases that match TRBD2. The CDR3 is 17 residues long. The V and J ends lost 4 bases and 3 bases, in that order; junction bases with no gene match: 8. Germline V CDR1 and CDR2: MNHNS, SASEGT. CDR3 region: CASSAVVGLAYTGELFF. As DNA, the CDR3 is TGTGCCAGCAGTGCCGTGGTGGGACTAGCGTACACCGGGGAGCTGTTTTTT.

This clone was observed a handful of times. The rearrangement uses TRBV6-5 and TRBJ1-1, with D unclear. This CDR3 has 16 amino acids. V lost 0 bases and J lost 0, with 11 bases in between. Germline V CDR1 and CDR2: MNHEY, SVGAGI. The CDR3 DNA follows: TGTGCCAGCAGTTACTCGAGTGGACTCATGAACACTGAAGCTTTCTTT. This encodes CASSYSSGLMNTEAFF.

The genes are TRBV27 and TRBJ1-5, with no clear D. The CDR3 has 13 residues. The germline V and J ends were trimmed by 6 bases and 4 bases, with 10 bases remaining between them. Germline V CDR1 and CDR2: MNHEY, SMNVEV (reference sequence). Here the CDR3 reads CASRGRENQPQHF. In DNA, the CDR3 is TGTGCCAGCAGAGGACGGGAAAATCAGCCCCAGCATTTT.

The V and J genes are TRBV7-2 and TRBJ1-5; D gene uncertain. From germline, CDR1 is SGHTA and CDR2 FQGNSA. The CDR3 contains 13 residues. Trimming shortened V by 2 bases and J by 2 bases, and 4 bases separated the two germline ends. In nucleotides, the CDR3 is TGTGCCAGCAGCTTACCAGGCAATCAGCCCCAGCATTTT. Protein product: CASSLPGNQPQHF.

The CDR3 reads CASSQTGSYEQYF. The DNA for the CDR3 is TGTGCCAGCAGCCAAACGGGGTCCTACGAGCAGTACTTC. The chain employs TRBV27 and TRBJ2-7, with D perhaps matching TRBD2 (5 bases). With 6 bases removed from V and 1 base from J, the gap between germline ends came to 10 bases. Looked up from germline, CDR1 is MNHEY and CDR2 is SMNVEV (reference sequence). The CDR3 has 13 residues.

The chain employs TRBV9 and TRBJ1-6; D is unresolved. Germline loops: CDR1 SGDLS, CDR2 YYNGEE. The length of the CDR3 is 14 residues. V was shortened by 4 bases and J by 7 bases, with 12 bases between the two germline ends. The CDR3 nucleotides read TGTGCCAGCAGCCCTCGGGCGGGCAATTCACCCCTCCACTTT. This sequence encodes CASSPRAGNSPLHF.

The rearrangement uses TRBV9 and TRBJ1-2; D uncertain. Germline lookup yields CDR1 SGDLS and CDR2 YYNGEE. V lost 4 bases, J lost 3 bases, and 19 bases lay in between. The CDR3 has 16 amino acids. As DNA, the CDR3 is TGTGCCAGCAGCCAATCGGAGGGCGCTCCATACTATGGCTACACCTTC. Translation: CASSQSEGAPYYGYTF.

The gene calls are TRBV30 and TRBJ1-5; 7 bases agree with TRBD1. After removal of 4 bases from V and 1 base from J, the junction contained 13 bases not matched to a gene. Germline CDR1 reads GTSNPN; CDR2 reads SVGIG (reference sequence). The length of the CDR3 is 17 residues. The CDR3 region has the DNA TGTGCCTGGAAAGCCAGGGGGGCCCTATGGAGCAATCAGCCCCAGCATTTT. Protein: CAWKARGALWSNQPQHF.

This clone was counted once. This sequence joins TRBV9 and TRBJ2-1; 9 positions match TRBD1. V trimming: 0 bases; J trimming: 4 bases; junction bases outside the gene matches: 2. There are 15 residues in the CDR3. Germline V lookup: CDR1 SGDLS, CDR2 YYNGEE. This chain's CDR3 is CASSVEQGAYNEQFF. CDR3 nucleotides: TGTGCCAGCAGCGTAGAACAGGGGGCTTACAATGAGCAGTTCTTC.

This clone is a singleton in its sample. The CDR3: CASSQVGTVSYTF. CDR3 coding DNA: TGTGCCAGCAGCCAAGTGGGGACAGTAAGCTACACCTTC. V and J are TRBV14 and TRBJ1-2, with 7 bases identical to TRBD1. The germline V gene encodes CDR1 SGHDN and CDR2 FVKESK. This CDR3 contains 13 residues. Trimming removed 1 base from V and 9 bases from J; junction bases left unmatched: 5.

The chain recombines TRBV7-9 with TRBJ2-7, with 9 bases that match TRBD1. V trimming: 5 bases; J trimming: 6 bases; junction bases outside the gene matches: 11. CDR3 length: 15 residues. Per germline, CDR1 SEHNR and CDR2 FQNEAQ (reference sequence). The CDR3 region has the DNA TGTGCCAGCAGCATACAGGGGGCGAAGACGGCCGAGCAGTACTTC. As protein: CASSIQGAKTAEQYF.

CDR3 region: CASSPTRPTAGYGYTF. CDR3 in DNA: TGTGCCAGCTCACCAACAAGGCCGACCGCGGGGTATGGCTACACCTTC. The gene calls are TRBV18 and TRBJ1-2; D ambiguous. V shed 2 bases and J shed 5 bases, with 18 bases lying between them. CDR3 length: 16 residues. Germline V gene sequence: CDR1 KGHSH, CDR2 LQKENI.

The chain carries TRBV30 and TRBJ2-4; the match to TRBD2 covers 7 bases. CDR3 size: 14 residues. V shed 1 base, J shed 5 bases, and the junction held 5 bases outside the gene matches. Germline CDR1 is GTSNPN and CDR2 is SVGIG (reference sequence). CDR3 sequence: CAWSAGTIENIQYF. CDR3 coding DNA: TGTGCCTGGAGTGCCGGGACTATTGAAAACATTCAGTACTTC.

Worth noting for this clone: The junction departs from the called germline gene at one end, perhaps through a read error. V usage is TRBV11-1 and J usage is TRBJ2-3; 8 nucleotides match TRBD1. The germline V gene has CDR1 SGHAT and CDR2 FQDESV (reference sequence). The CDR3 has 14 amino acids. Here the CDR3 reads CASTLTGGGDTQYF. In DNA form, the CDR3 reads TGTGCCAGCACCTTAACAGGGGGAGGAGATACGCAGTATTTT. Looking up the rest from reference TRBV11-1 and TRBJ2-3 gives the full variable domain: EAEVAQSPRYKITEKSQAVAFWCDPISGHATLYWYRQILGQGPELLVQFQDESVVDDSQLPKDRFSAERLKGVDSTLKIQPAELGDSAMYLCASTLTGGGDTQYFGPGTRLTVL.

The rearrangement links TRBV28 to TRBJ1-1, with TRBD1 matching over 7 bases. V shed 4 bases and J 2 bases; nucleotides not matched to a gene: 19. The germline CDR1 and CDR2 sequences are MDHEN and SYDVKM. This CDR3 contains 19 residues. DNA for the CDR3: TGTGCCAGCAGTTCTCTTCGGCATTGGAGGGGGCGTTTAAACACTGAAGCTTTCTTT. This gives the protein CASSSLRHWRGRLNTEAFF. Drawing the rest from reference TRBV28 and TRBJ1-1, the complete variable domain is DVKVTQSSRYLVKRTGEKVFLECVQDMDHENMFWYRQDPGLGLRLIYFSYDVKMKEKGDIPEGYSVSREKKERFSLILESASTNQTSMYLCASSSLRHWRGRLNTEAFFGQGTRLTVV.